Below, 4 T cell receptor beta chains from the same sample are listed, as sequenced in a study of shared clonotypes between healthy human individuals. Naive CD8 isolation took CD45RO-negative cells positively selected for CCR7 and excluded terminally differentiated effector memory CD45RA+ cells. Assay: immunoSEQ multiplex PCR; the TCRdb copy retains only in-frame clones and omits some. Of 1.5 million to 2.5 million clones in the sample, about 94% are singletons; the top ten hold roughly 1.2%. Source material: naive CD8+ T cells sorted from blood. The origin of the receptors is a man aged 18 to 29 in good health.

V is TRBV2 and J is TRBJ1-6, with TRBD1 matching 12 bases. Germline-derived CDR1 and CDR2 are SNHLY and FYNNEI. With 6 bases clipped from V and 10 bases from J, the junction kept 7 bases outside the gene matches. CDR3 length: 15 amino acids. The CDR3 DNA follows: TGTGCCAGCAGCGCCGGGACAGGGGGCGAATCACCCCTCCACTTT. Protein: CASSAGTGGESPLHF.

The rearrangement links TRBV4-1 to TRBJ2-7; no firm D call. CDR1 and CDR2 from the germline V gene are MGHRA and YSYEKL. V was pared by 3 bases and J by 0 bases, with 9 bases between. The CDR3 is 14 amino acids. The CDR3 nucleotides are TGCGCCAGCAGCCATAAGGAGTTCTCCTACGAGCAGTACTTC. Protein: CASSHKEFSYEQYF.

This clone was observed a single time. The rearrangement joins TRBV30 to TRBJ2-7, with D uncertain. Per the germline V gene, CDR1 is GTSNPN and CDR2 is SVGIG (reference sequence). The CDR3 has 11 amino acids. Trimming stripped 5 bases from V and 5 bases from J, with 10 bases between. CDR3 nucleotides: TGTGCCTGGGGTTCGACCGACGAGCAGTACTTC. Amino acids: CAWGSTDEQYF.

The DNA for the CDR3 is TGTGCCAGCAGCTCCGGTGGAGCCACTGAAGCTTTCTTT. Its protein is CASSSGGATEAFF. V gene TRBV9 combines with J gene TRBJ1-1; no firm D call. Per the germline V gene, CDR1 is SGDLS and CDR2 is YYNGEE. The CDR3 runs to 13 residues. Trimming cost V 4 bases and J 4 bases, with 11 bases left between them.